The present T cell receptor (beta chain) was sequenced within a study of immune characterization of retroperitoneal liposarcoma. TCRdb processed the PCR reads anew with MiXCR; each CDR3 protein has one entry. There are fewer than 14,000 distinct CDR3 sequences in the sample; 27% occur only once, and roughly 8% lies in the top ten. The germline V and J ends were trimmed by 5 bases and 3 bases, with 7 bases remaining between them. The CDR3 contains 13 residues. What was sequenced was tumor tissue. The chain combines TRBV12-3 or TRBV12-4 with TRBJ1-4, with D perhaps matching TRBD1 (5 bases). This clonotype was sampled from a male donor with retroperitoneal liposarcoma. Here the CDR3 reads CASSGGANEKLFF. In DNA, the CDR3 is TGTGCCAGCAGTGGGGGGGCTAATGAAAAACTGTTTTTT.